What follows are 13 T cell receptor beta chains derived from one specimen sequenced in a study of shared clonotypes between healthy human individuals. TCRdb's table, derived via immunoSEQ multiplex PCR, lists solely in-frame clones and lacks some. The table includes about 2 million clones, roughly 94% detected once. The sample consisted of naive CD4+ T cells sorted from blood. This sample's subset: CD45RA+ positively selected. All receptors derive from a man younger than 35 in good health.

With regard to this clone: The sample carries other DNA sequences with the same CDR3. The chain links TRBV28 to TRBJ2-7, with no clear D. CDR3 length: 12 residues. Trimming removed 3 bases from V and 1 base from J, with 4 bases in between. The germline V gene encodes CDR1 MDHEN and CDR2 SYDVKM. This chain's CDR3 is CASSLASYEQYF. Here the CDR3 DNA reads TGTGCCAGCAGTTTGGCGTCCTACGAGCAGTACTTC.

The chain employs TRBV2 and TRBJ2-1; no definite D call. The CDR3 runs to 15 residues. Germline V lookup: CDR1 SNHLY, CDR2 FYNNEI. V shed 7 bases and J shed 0 bases, with 13 bases lying between them. CDR3 DNA: TGTGCCAGCAAGATGGACCGAAGCTCCTACAATGAGCAGTTCTTC. Translation gives CASKMDRSSYNEQFF.

The CDR3 DNA follows: TGTGCCAGCAGCTTGGTCCCCCCCTTAGCGGACCGGTCCTACAATGAGCAGTTCTTC. Its translation is CASSLVPPLADRSYNEQFF. The rearrangement joins TRBV11-1 to TRBJ2-1; perhaps TRBD2 as D (6 bases). With 3 bases removed from V and 1 base from J, the gap between germline ends came to 22 bases. The germline gives CDR1 SGHAT, CDR2 FQDESV (reference sequence). The CDR3 loop spans 19 amino acids.

This clone appeared a single time. The chain has TRBV6-5 and TRBJ1-5; D possibly corresponds to TRBD1 (5 bases). The V gene's germline CDR1 is MNHEY and CDR2 SVGAGI. The V end lost 5 bases, the J end lost 4 bases, and 12 bases lay between the germline ends. This CDR3 comprises 14 residues. The CDR3 nucleotides read TGTGCCAGCAGTCAAATGGGGGAGAATCAGCCCCAGCATTTT. As protein: CASSQMGENQPQHF.

V is TRBV18 and J is TRBJ1-1; no reliable D call. The CDR3 runs 15 residues. Germline CDR1 and CDR2: KGHSH and LQKENI. V lost 1 base and J 0 bases, leaving 9 bases between the germline ends. The CDR3 sequence is CASSPLSGLNTEAFF. The CDR3 DNA reads as TGTGCCAGCTCACCACTCTCTGGGCTGAACACTGAAGCTTTCTTT.

This clone was seen many times. J is TRBJ2-7 and V is TRBV9, with D perhaps TRBD2 (6 bases). Germline loops: CDR1 SGDLS, CDR2 YYNGEE. The length of the CDR3 is 17 residues. V dropped 0 bases and J dropped 2 bases, with 18 bases sitting between them. For the CDR3, the DNA is TGTGCCAGCAGCGTAGGAGATGGGCGGGATCCCCCCTACGAGCAGTACTTC. Amino acid sequence: CASSVGDGRDPPYEQYF.

This clone was seen just once. The gene calls are TRBV4-1 and TRBJ2-2; D ambiguous. V was trimmed by 3 bases and J by 3 bases, leaving 17 bases between them. CDR1 is MGHRA, CDR2 YSYEKL, per germline. This CDR3 contains 17 residues. CDR3 nucleotide sequence: TGCGCCAGCAGCCAGCTTTCCTTCCAGTGGGACACCGGGGAGCTGTTTTTT. Its protein product is CASSQLSFQWDTGELFF.

The chain combines TRBV7-2 with TRBJ1-1, with 7 bases aligning to TRBD1. With 5 bases clipped from V and 1 base from J, the junction kept 7 bases outside the gene matches. CDR3 size: 15 residues. Germline V gene sequence: CDR1 SGHTA, CDR2 FQGNSA. In DNA form, the CDR3 reads TGTGCCAGCAGCCAATGGACAGGCGGGAACACTGAAGCTTTCTTT. This encodes CASSQWTGGNTEAFF.

The V and J genes are TRBV2 and TRBJ1-5; TRBD1 matches 7 bases. The germline V gene encodes CDR1 SNHLY and CDR2 FYNNEI. This CDR3 has 15 residues. J was trimmed by 1 base and V by 8 bases; bases with no gene match: 8. In nucleotides, the CDR3 is TGTGCCAGCGGAGGGGGCACAAGGAGCAATCAGCCCCAGCATTTT. It codes for CASGGGTRSNQPQHF.

The gene calls are TRBV18 and TRBJ1-3, with 9 bases lining up with TRBD1. Germline V gives CDR1 KGHSH, CDR2 LQKENI. V lost 0 bases to trimming and J lost 2 bases; unmatched junction nucleotides: 5. The CDR3 sequence is 17 residues long. The CDR3 region is CASSPPGTGRAGNTIYF. The CDR3 coding sequence is TGTGCCAGCTCACCACCGGGGACAGGGAGAGCTGGAAACACCATATATTTT.

The chain couples TRBV14 to TRBJ2-7; 8 bases map to TRBD1. V was clipped by 4 bases and J by 2 bases; unmatched bases: 7. This CDR3 is built from 15 residues. CDR1 is SGHDN and CDR2 is FVKESK in the germline V gene. CDR3 amino acids: CASSLYQDRAYEQYF. The CDR3 nucleotides are TGTGCCAGCAGCCTTTACCAGGACAGGGCCTACGAGCAGTACTTC. Full variable domain (missing parts from reference TRBV14 and TRBJ2-7): EAGVTQFPSHSVIEKGQTVTLRCDPISGHDNLYWYRRVMGKEIKFLLHFVKESKQDESGMPNNRFLAERTGGTYSTLKVQPAELEDSGVYFCASSLYQDRAYEQYFGPGTRLTVT.

The chain is built from TRBV7-2 and TRBJ2-7; the D gene is possibly TRBD2 (5 bases). The CDR3 runs 14 residues. The V gene lost 1 base and the J gene lost 4 bases, with 11 bases spanning the gap. Germline lookup yields CDR1 SGHTA and CDR2 FQGNSA. This chain's CDR3 is CASSLGLGRYEQYF. The CDR3 DNA reads TGTGCCAGCAGCTTAGGTCTTGGGAGATACGAGCAGTACTTC.

The gene calls are TRBV10-2 and TRBJ1-2; TRBD1 matches at 7 bases. The CDR3 has 14 residues. CDR1 is WSHSY and CDR2 is SAAADI in the germline V gene. V shed 2 bases, J shed 4 bases, and the junction held 4 bases outside the gene matches. This CDR3 is CASSEAGGSYGYTF. For the CDR3, the DNA is TGCGCCAGCAGTGAGGCAGGGGGGTCCTATGGCTACACCTTC.